This T cell receptor (beta chain) was recovered during a study of blood T cell repertoires in COVID-19. Turning to the study itself: The samples span acute and convalescent COVID-19 from the United States, Italy and Spain. T cells, B-cell-depleted T cells, or PBMCs supplied cDNA or gDNA.

Methods used by the authors: Reference gene primer amplification gave nucleated cell count estimates. Some clones are missing from TCRdb's copy, which holds only in-frame ones; the method was immunoSEQ multiplex PCR. Clone size and the V and J calls come from that table; the DNA yielded D and trimming. The top ten hold about 2% of the sample, which has around 100,000 clones, about 83% seen once. The CDR3 has 15 amino acids. V gave up 3 bases and J gave up 4 bases, with 15 bases separating them. The germline V gene has CDR1 KGHSH and CDR2 LQKENI. Material for sequencing was peripheral blood. This TCR was sampled from a man aged 65 to 79 with active or convalescent COVID-19. The chain employs TRBV18 and TRBJ1-1, with D possibly matching TRBD1 (5 bases). In DNA form, the CDR3 reads TGTGCCAGCTCACCCCCGGAGGAGGGGACCACTGAAGCTTTCTTT. It is translated as CASSPPEEGTTEAFF.